This record concerns one T cell receptor beta chain sequence. Its antigen is still unknown. cDNA libraries for TRB were generated by 5' RACE incorporating UMI labels. One entry per CDR3 protein, without DNA, is what TCRdb gives after re-calling the 5' RACE reads. Its clone listing holds under 90,000 distinct CDR3 sequences. The CDR3 consists of 13 residues. The germline V gene has CDR1 MDHEN and CDR2 SYDVKM. These data originate in a study of CXCR3-negative and CXCR3-positive naive CD8 T cells. Whole-study context: Across all libraries, TRB reads numbered about 135 million, with about 1.5 +/- 0.3 million in each library.

Study outcomes and limitations: Similar TRBV-TRBJ usage characterized naive CXCR3-negative and CXCR3-positive cells; memory cells differed. For the naive subsets, surface CD5 was similar, and TCR strength was inferred from TRB CDR3 properties. Hydrophobicity of TRB CDR3s was greater in CXCR3-positive naive cells than in CXCR3-negative naive cells.

Naive CD8+ T cells showed a CD45RO-CCR7+CD27+CD95- phenotype. J is TRBJ2-5 and V is TRBV28; TCRdb returns TRBD1, unconfirmable since there is no DNA. Sequences were obtained from naive CXCR3+ CD8+ T cells from blood. Subset denoted: CD45RO-CCR7+CD27+CD95- naive CD8+ T cells expressing CXCR3 (TNR3+). The sequence was obtained from a human donor in good health. Some clones in this sample may be carry-over from other donors' samples. CDR3 protein: CASSFTGWETQYF.